This T cell receptor (beta chain) was retrieved from a study of blood T cell repertoires in COVID-19. At the level of the study: Nucleic acid was either cDNA or gDNA, and it came from T cells, B-cell-depleted T cells, or PBMCs.

Per the original data handling: Using reference gene primer amplification, nucleated cell counts were estimated. Some clones are missing from TCRdb's copy, which holds only in-frame ones; the method was immunoSEQ multiplex PCR. V and J calls and clone size are as listed in that table; D and trimming were resolved from the DNA. The sample includes around 250,000 clones, roughly 80% of them seen just once. Trimming removed 5 bases from V and 10 bases from J, with 24 bases in between. CDR3 length: 16 amino acids. Germline V lookup: CDR1 MDHEN, CDR2 SYDVKM. The source material was PBMCs or T cells enriched from blood (not recorded which). The TCR originated in a man aged 40-50 years who had been exposed to COVID-19. This chain connects TRBV28 to TRBJ2-4; perhaps TRBD1 as D (6 bases). CDR3 nucleotide sequence: TGTGCCAGCAGTCCGGCGGGCCAGGGGAATTCCGGGATTCAGTACTTC. It is translated as CASSPAGQGNSGIQYF.